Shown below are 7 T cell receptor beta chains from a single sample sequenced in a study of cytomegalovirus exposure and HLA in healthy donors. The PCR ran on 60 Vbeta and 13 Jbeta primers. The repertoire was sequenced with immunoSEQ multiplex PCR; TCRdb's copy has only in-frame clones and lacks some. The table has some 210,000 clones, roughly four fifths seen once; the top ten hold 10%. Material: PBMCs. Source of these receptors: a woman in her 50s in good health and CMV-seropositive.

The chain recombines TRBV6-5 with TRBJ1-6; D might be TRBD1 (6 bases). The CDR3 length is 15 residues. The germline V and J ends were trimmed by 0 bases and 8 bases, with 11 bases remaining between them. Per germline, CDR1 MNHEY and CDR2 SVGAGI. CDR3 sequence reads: CASSYSLQGYSPLHF. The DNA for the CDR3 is TGTGCCAGCAGTTACTCTCTACAGGGTTATTCACCCCTCCACTTT.

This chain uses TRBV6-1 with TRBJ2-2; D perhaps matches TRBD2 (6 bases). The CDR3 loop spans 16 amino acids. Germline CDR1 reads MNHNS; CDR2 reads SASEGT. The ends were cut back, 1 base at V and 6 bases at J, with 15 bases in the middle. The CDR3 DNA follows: TGTGCCAGCAGTGAAGTACGGGGACTGGCGGCCGGGGAGCTGTTTTTT. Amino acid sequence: CASSEVRGLAAGELFF.

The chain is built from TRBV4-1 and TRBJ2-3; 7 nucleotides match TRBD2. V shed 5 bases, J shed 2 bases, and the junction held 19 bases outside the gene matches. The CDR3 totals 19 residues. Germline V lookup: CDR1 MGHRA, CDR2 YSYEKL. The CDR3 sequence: CASSTRAGPGRAFTDTQYF. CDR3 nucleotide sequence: TGCGCCAGCAGCACCCGAGCGGGGCCTGGCCGCGCCTTCACAGATACGCAGTATTTT.

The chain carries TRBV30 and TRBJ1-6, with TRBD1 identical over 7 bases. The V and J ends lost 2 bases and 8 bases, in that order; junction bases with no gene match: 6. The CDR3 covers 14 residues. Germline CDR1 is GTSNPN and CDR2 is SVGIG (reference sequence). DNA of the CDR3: TGTGCCTGGAGTAGGGCGACAGGGTATTCACCCCTCCACTTT. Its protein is CAWSRATGYSPLHF.

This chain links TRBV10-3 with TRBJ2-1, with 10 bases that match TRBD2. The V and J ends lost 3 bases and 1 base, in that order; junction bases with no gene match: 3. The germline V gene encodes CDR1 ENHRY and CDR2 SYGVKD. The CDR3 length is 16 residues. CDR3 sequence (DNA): TGTGCCATCAGTGAATTAGCGGGGGGATCCTACAATGAGCAGTTCTTC. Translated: CAISELAGGSYNEQFF.

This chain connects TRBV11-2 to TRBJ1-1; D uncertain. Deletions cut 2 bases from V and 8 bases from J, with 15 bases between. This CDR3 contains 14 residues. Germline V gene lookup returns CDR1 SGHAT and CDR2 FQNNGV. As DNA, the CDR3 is TGTGCCAGCAGCTTAAACTACGTCGGCTCCGAAGCTTTCTTT. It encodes CASSLNYVGSEAFF.

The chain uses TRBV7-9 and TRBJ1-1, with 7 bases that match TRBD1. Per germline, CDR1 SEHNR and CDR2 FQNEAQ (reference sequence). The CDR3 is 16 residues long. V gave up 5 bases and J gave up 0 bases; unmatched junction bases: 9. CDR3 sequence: CASSPLLQGLNTEAFF. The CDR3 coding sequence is TGTGCCAGCAGCCCCCTCCTACAGGGGCTGAACACTGAAGCTTTCTTT.